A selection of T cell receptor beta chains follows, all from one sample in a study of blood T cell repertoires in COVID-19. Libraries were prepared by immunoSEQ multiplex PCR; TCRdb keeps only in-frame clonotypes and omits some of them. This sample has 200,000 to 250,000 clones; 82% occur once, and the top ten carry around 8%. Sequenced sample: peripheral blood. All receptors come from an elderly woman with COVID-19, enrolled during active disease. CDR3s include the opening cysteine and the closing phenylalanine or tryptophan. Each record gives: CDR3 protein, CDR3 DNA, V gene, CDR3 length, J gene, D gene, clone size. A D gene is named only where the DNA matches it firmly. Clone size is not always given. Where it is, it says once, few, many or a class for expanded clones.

cdr3_aa: CASSESRQGNTEAFF
cdr3_nt: TGTGCCAGCAGTGAGTCCCGACAGGGGAACACTGAAGCTTTCTTT
v_call: TRBV2
cdr3_length: 15
j_call: TRBJ1-1
d_call: TRBD1
clone_size: NA

cdr3_aa: CASGTLAGCSYEQYF
cdr3_nt: TGCGCCAGCGGAACCTTGGCGGGGTGCTCCTACGAGCAGTACTTC
v_call: TRBV10-1
cdr3_length: 15
j_call: TRBJ2-7
d_call: NA
clone_size: NA

cdr3_aa: CASSQVSNQPQHF
cdr3_nt: TGTGCCAGCAGCCAAGTGTCGAATCAGCCCCAGCATTTT
v_call: TRBV4-2
cdr3_length: 13
j_call: TRBJ1-5
d_call: NA
clone_size: NA

cdr3_aa: CASSPGLAVDEQFF
cdr3_nt: TGTGCCAGCTCACCCGGACTAGCCGTGGATGAGCAGTTCTTC
v_call: TRBV18
cdr3_length: 14
j_call: TRBJ2-1
d_call: TRBD2
clone_size: NA

cdr3_aa: CASSPRTLGEQYF
cdr3_nt: TGTGCCAGCTCACCACGGACTCTGGGAGAGCAGTACTTC
v_call: TRBV18
cdr3_length: 13
j_call: TRBJ2-7
d_call: NA
clone_size: NA

cdr3_aa: CASSRTGGLAGELFF
cdr3_nt: TGCGCCAGCAGCCGGACAGGGGGCTTGGCCGGGGAGCTGTTTTTT
v_call: TRBV5-1
cdr3_length: 15
j_call: TRBJ2-2
d_call: TRBD1
clone_size: NA

cdr3_aa: CASSSGTEAYNEQFF
cdr3_nt: TGTGCCAGCAGCTCAGGGACAGAGGCCTACAATGAGCAGTTCTTC
v_call: TRBV7-2
cdr3_length: 15
j_call: TRBJ2-1
d_call: TRBD1
clone_size: NA

cdr3_aa: CASSLLSEAFF
cdr3_nt: TGTGCCAGCAGCCTTCTATCTGAAGCTTTCTTT
v_call: TRBV12-3/TRBV12-4
cdr3_length: 11
j_call: TRBJ1-1
d_call: NA
clone_size: NA

cdr3_aa: CSVDSGDRASYGYTF
cdr3_nt: TGCAGCGTTGATAGTGGGGACAGGGCCTCCTATGGCTACACCTTC
v_call: TRBV29-1
cdr3_length: 15
j_call: TRBJ1-2
d_call: TRBD1
clone_size: NA

cdr3_aa: CASSPGGGWAFF
cdr3_nt: TGTGCCAGCAGCCCCGGGGGAGGGTGGGCTTTCTTT
v_call: TRBV7-8
cdr3_length: 12
j_call: TRBJ1-1
d_call: NA
clone_size: NA

cdr3_aa: CATSRGQGPTYEQYF
cdr3_nt: TGTGCCACCAGCAGGGGACAGGGCCCCACCTACGAGCAGTACTTC
v_call: TRBV15
cdr3_length: 15
j_call: TRBJ2-7
d_call: TRBD1
clone_size: NA

cdr3_aa: CAISTHSTDEQYF
cdr3_nt: TGTGCCATCAGTACTCACTCGACAGACGAGCAGTACTTC
v_call: TRBV10-3
cdr3_length: 13
j_call: TRBJ2-7
d_call: NA
clone_size: NA

cdr3_aa: CASSRTSGSSADTQYF
cdr3_nt: TGTGCCAGCAGCCGTACTAGCGGGAGTTCAGCAGATACGCAGTATTTT
v_call: TRBV28
cdr3_length: 16
j_call: TRBJ2-3
d_call: TRBD2
clone_size: NA

cdr3_aa: CAISAGQGLSSQPQHF
cdr3_nt: TGTGCCATCAGCGCGGGACAGGGGCTCAGTAGTCAGCCCCAGCATTTT
v_call: TRBV10-3
cdr3_length: 16
j_call: TRBJ1-5
d_call: TRBD1
clone_size: NA

cdr3_aa: CASSYGLWAEQYF
cdr3_nt: TGTGCCAGCAGTTACGGACTATGGGCCGAGCAGTACTTC
v_call: TRBV6-2/TRBV6-3
cdr3_length: 13
j_call: TRBJ2-7
d_call: NA
clone_size: medium-sized

cdr3_aa: CASSYARGTEAFF
cdr3_nt: TGTGCCAGCAGTTACGCCCGGGGAACTGAAGCTTTCTTT
v_call: TRBV6-5
cdr3_length: 13
j_call: TRBJ1-1
d_call: NA
clone_size: NA

cdr3_aa: CAWSSEGPYSPLHF
cdr3_nt: TGTGCCTGGAGTTCGGAGGGCCCCTATTCACCCCTCCACTTT
v_call: TRBV30
cdr3_length: 14
j_call: TRBJ1-6
d_call: NA
clone_size: few

cdr3_aa: CASSPDRSVANYGYTF
cdr3_nt: TGTGCCAGCAGTCCGGACAGGTCTGTGGCAAACTATGGCTACACCTTC
v_call: TRBV27
cdr3_length: 16
j_call: TRBJ1-2
d_call: TRBD1
clone_size: NA

cdr3_aa: CASRLAGGGYNEQFF
cdr3_nt: TGTGCCAGCAGGTTAGCGGGAGGCGGTTACAATGAGCAGTTCTTC
v_call: TRBV7-3
cdr3_length: 15
j_call: TRBJ2-1
d_call: TRBD2
clone_size: NA

cdr3_aa: CASSIRETGATEAFF
cdr3_nt: TGTGCCAGTAGTATCCGGGAGACAGGGGCCACTGAAGCTTTCTTT
v_call: TRBV19
cdr3_length: 15
j_call: TRBJ1-1
d_call: TRBD1
clone_size: NA

cdr3_aa: CATDTGGLENEQFF
cdr3_nt: TGTGCCACCGATACAGGGGGGTTAGAAAATGAGCAGTTCTTC
v_call: TRBV7-9
cdr3_length: 14
j_call: TRBJ2-1
d_call: TRBD1
clone_size: few

cdr3_aa: CASMLGGTDTQYF
cdr3_nt: TGTGCCAGCATGCTGGGAGGCACAGATACGCAGTATTTT
v_call: TRBV18
cdr3_length: 13
j_call: TRBJ2-3
d_call: NA
clone_size: NA

cdr3_aa: CASSRQGAPRETQYF
cdr3_nt: TGTGCCAGCTCACGGCAGGGGGCCCCTCGAGAGACCCAGTACTTC
v_call: TRBV18
cdr3_length: 15
j_call: TRBJ2-5
d_call: TRBD1
clone_size: NA

cdr3_aa: CASSYSRVTGSRTGELFF
cdr3_nt: TGTGCCAGCAGTTACTCGAGGGTCACAGGGAGCCGCACCGGGGAGCTGTTTTTT
v_call: TRBV6-2/TRBV6-3
cdr3_length: 18
j_call: TRBJ2-2
d_call: NA
clone_size: NA

cdr3_aa: CASSLDRGHYGYTF
cdr3_nt: TGTGCCAGCTCGCTGGACAGGGGACACTATGGCTACACCTTC
v_call: TRBV18
cdr3_length: 14
j_call: TRBJ1-2
d_call: TRBD1
clone_size: NA

cdr3_aa: CASSQDGLRATNEKLFF
cdr3_nt: TGCGCCAGCAGCCAAGATGGCCTCAGGGCTACTAATGAAAAACTGTTTTTT
v_call: TRBV4-1
cdr3_length: 17
j_call: TRBJ1-4
d_call: NA
clone_size: NA

cdr3_aa: CASATWDTQGKLFF
cdr3_nt: TGCGCCAGCGCGACCTGGGACACCCAAGGAAAACTGTTTTTT
v_call: TRBV10-2
cdr3_length: 14
j_call: TRBJ1-4
d_call: NA
clone_size: few

cdr3_aa: CASSPPMARKNTIYF
cdr3_nt: TGTGCCAGCTCACCACCGATGGCACGTAAGAACACCATATATTTT
v_call: TRBV18
cdr3_length: 15
j_call: TRBJ1-3
d_call: NA
clone_size: NA

cdr3_aa: CSVRGYTGELFF
cdr3_nt: TGCAGCGTCAGAGGGTACACCGGGGAGCTGTTTTTT
v_call: TRBV29-1
cdr3_length: 12
j_call: TRBJ2-2
d_call: NA
clone_size: NA

cdr3_aa: CASSLPGGGSDTQYF
cdr3_nt: TGCGCCAGCAGCCTACCCGGGGGTGGGTCAGATACGCAGTATTTT
v_call: TRBV5-1
cdr3_length: 15
j_call: TRBJ2-3
d_call: NA
clone_size: NA

cdr3_aa: CAWTDRGNTEAFF
cdr3_nt: TGTGCCTGGACAGACAGGGGCAACACTGAAGCTTTCTTT
v_call: TRBV30
cdr3_length: 13
j_call: TRBJ1-1
d_call: TRBD1
clone_size: NA

cdr3_aa: CASSPGTSGSTDTQYF
cdr3_nt: TGTGCCAGCAGCCCAGGAACTAGCGGTAGCACAGATACGCAGTATTTT
v_call: TRBV9
cdr3_length: 16
j_call: TRBJ2-3
d_call: TRBD2
clone_size: NA

cdr3_aa: CASSRPGDFRAGYTF
cdr3_nt: TGCGCCAGCAGCCGCCCAGGGGATTTTCGGGCTGGCTACACCTTC
v_call: TRBV4-1
cdr3_length: 15
j_call: TRBJ1-2
d_call: NA
clone_size: few

cdr3_aa: CASSSHYEQYF
cdr3_nt: TGTGCCAGCAGTTCACATTACGAGCAGTACTTC
v_call: TRBV2
cdr3_length: 11
j_call: TRBJ2-7
d_call: NA
clone_size: NA

cdr3_aa: CASSYQGDTEAFF
cdr3_nt: TGTGCCAGCAGTTACCAGGGGGACACTGAAGCTTTCTTT
v_call: TRBV28
cdr3_length: 13
j_call: TRBJ1-1
d_call: TRBD1
clone_size: NA

cdr3_aa: CASSSPRAGLASTDTQYF
cdr3_nt: TGTGCCAGCAGCTCCCCAAGGGCGGGACTAGCGAGCACAGATACGCAGTATTTT
v_call: TRBV12-1
cdr3_length: 18
j_call: TRBJ2-3
d_call: NA
clone_size: NA

cdr3_aa: CASSSLAGGLGDTQYF
cdr3_nt: TGCGCCAGCAGCTCCCTAGCGGGGGGACTTGGGGATACGCAGTATTTT
v_call: TRBV5-1
cdr3_length: 16
j_call: TRBJ2-3
d_call: TRBD2
clone_size: NA

cdr3_aa: CASPNVRGGARQGVNTEAFF
cdr3_nt: TGTGCCAGCCCGAATGTGCGGGGGGGGGCACGACAGGGCGTGAACACTGAAGCTTTCTTT
v_call: TRBV3-1/TRBV3-2
cdr3_length: 20
j_call: TRBJ1-1
d_call: TRBD1
clone_size: NA

cdr3_aa: CASSLIDRGGNTIYF
cdr3_nt: TGTGCCAGCAGTCTAATCGACAGGGGAGGAAACACCATATATTTT
v_call: TRBV6-6
cdr3_length: 15
j_call: TRBJ1-3
d_call: TRBD1
clone_size: NA

cdr3_aa: CASSFRGSSTPLHF
cdr3_nt: TGTGCCAGCAGCTTCCGGGGATCGTCAACACCCCTCCACTTT
v_call: TRBV7-2
cdr3_length: 14
j_call: TRBJ1-6
d_call: NA
clone_size: NA

cdr3_aa: CASSIRGTF
cdr3_nt: TGTGCCAGCAGCATAAGGGGCACCTTC
v_call: TRBV21-1
cdr3_length: 9
j_call: TRBJ1-2
d_call: NA
clone_size: NA

cdr3_aa: CASSTWTGEAPQHF
cdr3_nt: TGTGCCAGCAGTACCTGGACAGGGGAAGCGCCCCAGCATTTT
v_call: TRBV2
cdr3_length: 14
j_call: TRBJ1-5
d_call: TRBD1
clone_size: NA

cdr3_aa: CASSLDSGSTQYF
cdr3_nt: TGTGCCAGCAGTTTAGATTCGGGGTCTACGCAGTATTTT
v_call: TRBV12-3/TRBV12-4
cdr3_length: 13
j_call: TRBJ2-3
d_call: NA
clone_size: once

cdr3_aa: CASMPSVQETQYF
cdr3_nt: TGTGCCAGCATGCCTAGCGTCCAAGAGACCCAGTACTTC
v_call: TRBV6-6
cdr3_length: 13
j_call: TRBJ2-5
d_call: NA
clone_size: NA

cdr3_aa: CATHLSSGANVLTF
cdr3_nt: TGTGCCACCCACCTGAGCTCTGGGGCCAACGTCCTGACTTTC
v_call: TRBV28
cdr3_length: 14
j_call: TRBJ2-6
d_call: NA
clone_size: NA

cdr3_aa: CASRDTSYGYTF
cdr3_nt: TGTGCCAGCAGGGACACCTCCTATGGCTACACCTTC
v_call: TRBV6-5
cdr3_length: 12
j_call: TRBJ1-2
d_call: NA
clone_size: NA

cdr3_aa: CASSSTVNTEAFF
cdr3_nt: TGTGCCAGCAGCTCTACGGTGAACACTGAAGCTTTCTTT
v_call: TRBV7-2
cdr3_length: 13
j_call: TRBJ1-1
d_call: NA
clone_size: NA

cdr3_aa: CASSKDRVHSNTEAFF
cdr3_nt: TGTGCCAGTAGCAAGGACAGGGTCCACTCGAACACTGAAGCTTTCTTT
v_call: TRBV7-9
cdr3_length: 16
j_call: TRBJ1-1
d_call: TRBD1
clone_size: NA

cdr3_aa: CAWGAGDNQPQHF
cdr3_nt: TGTGCCTGGGGCGCGGGAGATAATCAGCCCCAGCATTTT
v_call: TRBV30
cdr3_length: 13
j_call: TRBJ1-5
d_call: NA
clone_size: NA

cdr3_aa: CASSSSGSGRAPYNEQFF
cdr3_nt: TGTGCCAGCAGCTCCTCTGGAAGCGGGAGGGCCCCTTACAATGAGCAGTTCTTC
v_call: TRBV7-3
cdr3_length: 18
j_call: TRBJ2-1
d_call: TRBD2
clone_size: NA

cdr3_aa: CATSRQGGRAPGELFF
cdr3_nt: TGTGCCACCAGCAGACAGGGCGGGAGGGCCCCCGGGGAGCTGTTTTTT
v_call: TRBV15
cdr3_length: 16
j_call: TRBJ2-2
d_call: TRBD2
clone_size: NA

cdr3_aa: CASSYLPGEGVYEQYF
cdr3_nt: TGTGCCAGCAGTTACCTCCCCGGGGAGGGAGTATACGAGCAGTACTTC
v_call: TRBV6-2/TRBV6-3
cdr3_length: 16
j_call: TRBJ2-7
d_call: TRBD2
clone_size: NA

cdr3_aa: CASRLTGGIGGYTF
cdr3_nt: TGTGCCAGCAGACTGACAGGGGGGATAGGTGGCTACACCTTC
v_call: TRBV2
cdr3_length: 14
j_call: TRBJ1-2
d_call: TRBD1
clone_size: NA